This T cell receptor beta chain was sequenced in a study of blood T cell repertoires in COVID-19. Study at large: Donors in the United States, Italy and Spain gave samples during acute or convalescent COVID-19. T cells, B-cell-depleted T cells, or PBMCs provided the cDNA or gDNA that served as material.

The germline V gene encodes CDR1 LGHNA and CDR2 YSLEER. Trimming took 4 bases from V and 2 from J; bases not matched to a gene: 8. The CDR3 length is 16 residues. Sequenced by immunoSEQ multiplex PCR; TCRdb stores in-frame clones only, minus some. Here the sample spans about 52,000 clones, over 75% being singletons. The chain couples TRBV4-3 to TRBJ2-7; 10 bases are a match to TRBD1. Sequencing was done on a sample of peripheral blood. This clonotype was obtained from a man in his sixties or seventies with acute or convalescent COVID-19. CDR3 nucleotide sequence: TGCGCCAGCAGCCTGGGTACGGGGACAGGGGCCTACGAGCAGTACTTC. Its translation is CASSLGTGTGAYEQYF.